This entry concerns a single T cell receptor (beta chain). Its specificity is not known. Germline and junction disagree at one end, which may indicate a read error. The CDR3 spans 17 residues. Germline V gene lookup returns CDR1 SGHAT and CDR2 FQNNGV. The template, roughly 550 ng total RNA, yielded TCR beta cDNA made with a constant-region primer. ARM-PCR, slightly modified, supplied the TCR beta libraries through three nested multiplex PCR rounds. Two initial PCR rounds of about 11 cycles each paired TRBV1-TRBV30 forward primers with a C-beta reverse primer. One entry per CDR3 protein results from TCRdb running MiXCR on the multiplex PCR reads. The sample has 300,000 to 350,000 distinct CDR3 sequences; 50% to 60% are singletons. These data originate in a study of tumor-infiltrating lymphocytes in primary liver carcinoma. Study conclusions and caveats: Tumor-adjacent and tumor-blood pairs overlapped less than tumor region pairs did. The samples were not sorted (they were bulk), so CD4+ and CD8+ repertoires were not compared. Significantly greater top-250-clone fractions characterized tumors relative to blood (p = 0.039).

They got blood RNA out of unsorted whole blood and also pulled out germline DNA. Those patients suffered from chronic HBV infection and were treatment-naive. This chain joins TRBV11-2 and TRBJ2-7; possible D gene TRBD2, 6 bases. The receptor was derived from a woman aged 25 to 39 with primary liver carcinoma and hepatitis B virus infection. The sample comprised peripheral blood. The CDR3 sequence: CVSSLTLSSGSGYEQYF. CDR3 coding DNA: TGTGTCAGCAGTCTTACATTATCATCCGGGAGCGGGTACGAGCAGTACTTC.